The 28 T cell receptor beta chains listed next were all sequenced from one sample in a study of shared clonotypes between healthy human individuals. The method was immunoSEQ multiplex PCR; TCRdb's version includes in-frame clones alone and lacks a portion of them. The repertoire consists of some 1.5 million clones, with roughly 96% occurring once and the leading ten covering roughly 1.2%. Material for sequencing was naive CD4+ T cells sorted from blood. Subset given: CD45RA+ positively selected. All receptors come from a man aged 30-40 years in good health.

V is TRBV4-1 and J is TRBJ1-1; D is possibly TRBD1 (6 bases). V gave up 3 bases and J gave up 1 base, with 12 bases separating them. CDR1 MGHRA and CDR2 YSYEKL come from the germline V gene. This CDR3 is 15 amino acids long. CDR3: CASSHTGQTNTEAFF. CDR3 DNA sequence: TGCGCCAGCAGCCACACAGGACAGACGAACACTGAAGCTTTCTTT.

As for this clone: Other nucleotide sequences from this sample produce the same CDR3. The chain is built from TRBV30 and TRBJ1-5; D call uncertain. V was trimmed by 0 bases and J by 1 base, leaving 4 bases between them. CDR1 GTSNPN and CDR2 SVGIG come from the germline V gene (reference sequence). The CDR3 totals 13 residues. Written as DNA, the CDR3 is TGTGCCTGGAGTGTGGGAAGCAATCAGCCCCAGCATTTT. Translation gives CAWSVGSNQPQHF.

V gene TRBV5-6 combines with J gene TRBJ2-7; TRBD1 aligns across 8 bases. The CDR3 runs to 15 residues. V was clipped by 2 bases and J by 0 bases; unmatched bases: 4. CDR1 SGHDT and CDR2 YYEEEE come from the germline V gene. The chain's CDR3 is CASSFWDRRSYEQYF. In DNA, the CDR3 is TGTGCCAGCAGCTTCTGGGACAGGCGCTCCTACGAGCAGTACTTC.

The chain recombines TRBV6-5 with TRBJ2-7, with D possibly TRBD2 on 5 matching bases. The CDR3 is 13 residues long. The germline CDR1 and CDR2 sequences are MNHEY and SVGAGI. Trimming pared 2 bases from V and 4 bases from J, leaving 9 bases between. Written as DNA, the CDR3 is TGTGCCAGCAGTTACAAGTCGGGGTACGAGCAGTACTTC. This codes for CASSYKSGYEQYF.

The V and J genes are TRBV30 and TRBJ2-5; TRBD1 aligns across 9 bases. V shed 0 bases, J shed 4 bases, and the junction held 9 bases outside the gene matches. CDR3 length: 16 residues. The germline CDR1 and CDR2 sequences are GTSNPN and SVGIG (reference sequence). The CDR3: CAWSVGNRGLGETQYF. The CDR3 DNA reads TGTGCCTGGAGTGTAGGAAACAGGGGGCTGGGAGAGACCCAGTACTTC.

J is TRBJ2-1 and V is TRBV20-1; no clear D. The V and J ends lost 8 bases and 14 bases respectively, with 19 bases between them. Germline CDR1 and CDR2: DFQATT and SNEGSKA (reference sequence). This CDR3 is built from 11 residues. The CDR3 loop is CSSYSIGPKFF. The CDR3 DNA follows: TGCAGTTCTTATAGTATAGGGCCCAAGTTCTTC.

The CDR3 coding sequence is TGTGCCAGCAGCCACGGCGGAGGACTAGAGTTCTTC. This gives the protein CASSHGGGLEFF. V is TRBV6-5 and J is TRBJ2-1; 7 bases agree with TRBD2. This CDR3 has 12 residues. CDR1 is MNHEY and CDR2 is SVGAGI in the germline V gene. The J segment lost 14 bases and the V segment lost 6 bases, leaving 10 bases of the junction unmatched.

V gene TRBV5-4 combines with J gene TRBJ2-3; tentative D call: TRBD2 (6 bases). This CDR3 is built from 16 residues. Trimming pared 2 bases from V and 6 bases from J, leaving 19 bases between. CDR1 and CDR2 (germline): SGHNT, YYREEE (reference sequence). CDR3 loop: CASSFGGGQGRDTQYF. The CDR3 coding sequence is TGTGCCAGCAGCTTCGGGGGTGGGCAGGGTAGGGATACGCAGTATTTT.

Remarks on this clone: The same CDR3 is also encoded by other DNA sequences in this sample. The rearrangement links TRBV29-1 to TRBJ2-5; D is possibly TRBD1 (5 bases). The CDR3 is made up of 13 amino acids. CDR1 and CDR2 from the germline V gene are SQVTM and ANQGSEA. The V end lost 3 bases, the J end lost 2 bases, and 10 bases lay between the germline ends. The CDR3 region has the DNA TGCAGCGTTGAGCGTCAGGGACAAGAGACCCAGTACTTC. This translates into CSVERQGQETQYF.

The chain links TRBV10-1 to TRBJ1-5; D possibly corresponds to TRBD1 (5 bases). The CDR3 runs to 19 residues. Per germline, CDR1 WNHNN and CDR2 SYGVQD (reference sequence). The ends were cut back, 10 bases at V and 7 bases at J, with 35 bases in the middle. In DNA form, the CDR3 reads TGCGCCACCCGGGCCCCGCCCATACCCCGCGGCAGGGAGGACCAGCCCCAGCATTTT. Translation: CATRAPPIPRGREDQPQHF.

V and J are TRBV18 and TRBJ1-2, with TRBD1 matching 8 bases. Unmatched junction bases numbered 7, after V lost 6 bases and J lost 1 base. The V gene's germline CDR1 is KGHSH and CDR2 LQKENI. This CDR3 comprises 15 residues. The DNA for the CDR3 is TGTGCCAGCTCCCAACACAGGGGGGATAACTATGGCTACACCTTC. Translating it yields CASSQHRGDNYGYTF.

The chain uses TRBV2 and TRBJ1-1, with D possibly matching TRBD1 (5 bases). This CDR3 spans 14 amino acids. CDR1 is SNHLY and CDR2 is FYNNEI in the germline V gene. With 5 bases removed from V and 0 bases from J, the gap between germline ends came to 10 bases. CDR3 sequence (DNA): TGTGCCAGCAGTCTGGAAGGGGTGAACACTGAAGCTTTCTTT. Translating gives CASSLEGVNTEAFF.

The V gene is TRBV7-2, the J gene TRBJ2-7; 9 bases map to TRBD1. The CDR3 sequence is 13 residues long. The V and J ends lost 3 bases and 5 bases, in that order; junction bases with no gene match: 2. CDR1 SGHTA and CDR2 FQGNSA come from the germline V gene. CDR3 coding DNA: TGTGCCAGCAGCTTCACAGGGGGCAACGAGCAGTACTTC. Its protein is CASSFTGGNEQYF. Supplemented by reference TRBV7-2 and TRBJ2-7, the full variable domain reads GAGVSQSPSNKVTEKGKDVELRCDPISGHTALYWYRQSLGQGLEFLIYFQGNSAPDKSGLPSDRFSAERTGGSVSTLTIQRTQQEDSAVYLCASSFTGGNEQYFGPGTRLTVT.

J is TRBJ2-3 and V is TRBV7-2; 7 nucleotides agree with TRBD2. The CDR3 is 16 residues long. Germline trimming cut 3 bases from V and 6 bases from J; bases unmatched to any gene: 12. The V gene's germline CDR1 is SGHTA and CDR2 FQGNSA. The CDR3 spells CASSLRSGAGFDTQYF. CDR3 in DNA: TGTGCCAGCAGCTTGCGAAGCGGGGCCGGGTTCGATACGCAGTATTTT.

The rearrangement uses TRBV15 and TRBJ2-7; TRBD1 matches at 7 bases. CDR3 size: 14 residues. Germline loops: CDR1 LNHNV, CDR2 YYDKDF (reference sequence). Trimming at V came to 3 bases and at J to 0 bases, leaving 2 bases not matched to a gene. The CDR3 reads CATSRDRNSYEQYF. DNA for the CDR3: TGTGCCACCAGCAGGGACAGGAACTCCTACGAGCAGTACTTC.

The rearrangement uses TRBV2 and TRBJ2-1, with 10 bases fitting TRBD1. The J segment lost 2 bases and the V segment lost 7 bases, leaving 8 bases of the junction unmatched. Germline CDR1 is SNHLY and CDR2 is FYNNEI. The CDR3 is 16 amino acids. The CDR3 spells CASTPKGTGAYNEQFF. For the CDR3, the DNA is TGTGCCAGCACTCCCAAGGGGACAGGGGCCTACAATGAGCAGTTCTTC.

The chain joins TRBV13 to TRBJ2-3; 14 bases agree with TRBD2. Germline assignment: CDR1 PRHDT and CDR2 FYEKMQ (reference sequence). After removal of 5 bases from V and 4 bases from J, the junction contained 8 bases not matched to a gene. This CDR3 region has 17 residues. CDR3 sequence reads: CASSLKVGLAGADTQYF. The CDR3 coding sequence is TGTGCCAGCAGCCTAAAGGTGGGACTAGCGGGAGCAGATACGCAGTATTTT.

The chain couples TRBV29-1 to TRBJ1-1; possibly TRBD1 for D (6 bases). CDR3 length: 15 amino acids. CDR1 is SQVTM and CDR2 is ANQGSEA in the germline V gene. V dropped 4 bases and J dropped 4 bases, with 19 bases sitting between them. CDR3: CSVGSAGEDTTEAFF. The CDR3 DNA reads TGCAGCGTTGGGAGTGCAGGGGAGGATACCACTGAAGCTTTCTTT.

In nucleotides, the CDR3 is TGCGCCAGCAGCCCCAGGAGCTCCTACAATGAGCAGTTCTTC. It encodes CASSPRSSYNEQFF. The chain has TRBV5-1 and TRBJ2-1; no clear D gene. CDR1 and CDR2 (germline): SGHRS, YFSETQ. CDR3 length: 14 amino acids. The V gene lost 4 bases and the J gene lost 0 bases, with 8 bases spanning the gap.

This chain connects TRBV5-1 to TRBJ2-7, with D unresolved. Germline CDR1 SGHRS, CDR2 YFSETQ. Trimming left V 0 bases short and J 3 bases short, with 7 bases between. CDR3 length: 13 residues. CDR3 residues: CASSLAPYYEQYF. CDR3 nucleotide sequence: TGCGCCAGCAGCTTGGCCCCTTACTACGAGCAGTACTTC.

The chain uses TRBV7-9 and TRBJ2-7; the D call may be TRBD1 or TRBD2 (5 bases each). The V gene's germline CDR1 is SEHNR and CDR2 FQNEAQ (reference sequence). The CDR3 runs to 15 residues. V was shortened by 5 bases and J by 5 bases, with 19 bases between the two germline ends. CDR3 in DNA: TGTGCCAGCAGCCCCCACACCACCCCGGGGCACGAGCAGTACTTC. Its translation is CASSPHTTPGHEQYF.

The sample holds one count of this clone. The V and J genes are TRBV5-1 and TRBJ1-4, with D perhaps matching TRBD1 (5 bases). V lost 2 bases, J lost 7 bases, and 9 bases lay in between. Germline lookup yields CDR1 SGHRS and CDR2 YFSETQ. This CDR3 comprises 13 residues. The CDR3 protein is CASSFGRAEKLFF. For the CDR3, the DNA is TGCGCCAGCAGCTTCGGCAGGGCTGAAAAACTGTTTTTT.

The genes are TRBV2 and TRBJ2-2; TRBD1 aligns across 9 bases. Germline assignment: CDR1 SNHLY and CDR2 FYNNEI. The CDR3 sequence is 20 residues long. V trimming: 2 bases; J trimming: 3 bases; junction bases outside the gene matches: 16. CDR3 coding DNA: TGTGCCAGCAGTGAAAGGGGGACAGGGCTCGGATATGCGGACACCGGGGAGCTGTTTTTT. This sequence encodes CASSERGTGLGYADTGELFF.

The chain joins TRBV7-3 to TRBJ1-4; D is undetermined. In germline, CDR1 is SGHTA, CDR2 FQGTGA. The CDR3 runs to 15 residues. Trimming removed 6 bases from V and 3 bases from J, with 14 bases in between. The CDR3 DNA sequence: TGTGCCAGCAGAGGTCGGCCCCATTCTAATGAAAAACTGTTTTTT. Its translation is CASRGRPHSNEKLFF. Looking up the rest from reference TRBV7-3 and TRBJ1-4 gives the full variable domain: GAGVSQTPSNKVTEKGKYVELRCDPISGHTALYWYRQSLGQGPEFLIYFQGTGAADDSGLPNDRFFAVRPEGSVSTLKIQRTERGDSAVYLCASRGRPHSNEKLFFGSGTQLSVL.

A single count supports this clone. The rearrangement uses TRBV28 and TRBJ2-3; 9 positions match TRBD2. The V segment lost 7 bases and the J segment 2 bases; nucleotides outside the gene matches: 7. CDR1 and CDR2 from the germline V gene are MDHEN and SYDVKM. The CDR3 extends over 15 amino acids. The DNA of the CDR3 is TGTGCCAGCAAAAAAGCGGGAGGCTTCACAGATACGCAGTATTTT. This translates into CASKKAGGFTDTQYF.

V gene TRBV10-2 combines with J gene TRBJ1-2; D possibly corresponds to TRBD1 (6 bases). The V gene lost 0 bases and the J gene lost 2 bases, with 10 bases spanning the gap. The germline V gene has CDR1 WSHSY and CDR2 SAAADI. The CDR3 spans 15 residues. The CDR3 loop reads CASSESGQLNYGYTF. CDR3 coding DNA: TGCGCCAGCAGTGAGTCGGGACAACTGAACTATGGCTACACCTTC.

This clone has only a few counts. V gene TRBV7-9 combines with J gene TRBJ2-3; 7 bases fit TRBD2. Germline lookup yields CDR1 SEHNR and CDR2 FQNEAQ (reference sequence). With V trimmed by 5 bases and J by 12 bases, 11 bases remained unmatched. The CDR3 runs to 13 residues. The CDR3 nucleotides read TGTGCCAGCAGCCCGGAAGTATCGGGAGGCCAGTATTTT. Amino acids: CASSPEVSGGQYF.

The CDR3 spells CASSPGSEQFF. The CDR3 nucleotides read TGTGCCAGCAGCCCTGGAAGTGAGCAGTTCTTC. The V and J genes are TRBV7-6 and TRBJ2-1; D remains unclear. Per germline, CDR1 SGHVS and CDR2 FNYEAQ. This CDR3 region has 11 residues. V was trimmed by 5 bases and J by 9 bases, leaving 8 bases between them.